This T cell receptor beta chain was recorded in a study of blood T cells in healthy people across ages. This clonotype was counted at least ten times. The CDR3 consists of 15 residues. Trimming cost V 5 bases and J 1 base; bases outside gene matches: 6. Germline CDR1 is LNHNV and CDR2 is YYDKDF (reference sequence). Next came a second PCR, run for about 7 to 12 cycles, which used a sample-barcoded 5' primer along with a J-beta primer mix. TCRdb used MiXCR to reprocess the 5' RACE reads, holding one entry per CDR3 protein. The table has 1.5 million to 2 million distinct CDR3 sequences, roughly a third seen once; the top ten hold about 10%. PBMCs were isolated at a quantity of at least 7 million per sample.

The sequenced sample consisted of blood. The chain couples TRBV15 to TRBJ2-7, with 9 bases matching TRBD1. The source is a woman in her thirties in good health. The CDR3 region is CATSLPGTGSYEQYF. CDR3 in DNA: TGTGCCACCAGCCTACCCGGGACAGGGTCCTACGAGCAGTACTTC.